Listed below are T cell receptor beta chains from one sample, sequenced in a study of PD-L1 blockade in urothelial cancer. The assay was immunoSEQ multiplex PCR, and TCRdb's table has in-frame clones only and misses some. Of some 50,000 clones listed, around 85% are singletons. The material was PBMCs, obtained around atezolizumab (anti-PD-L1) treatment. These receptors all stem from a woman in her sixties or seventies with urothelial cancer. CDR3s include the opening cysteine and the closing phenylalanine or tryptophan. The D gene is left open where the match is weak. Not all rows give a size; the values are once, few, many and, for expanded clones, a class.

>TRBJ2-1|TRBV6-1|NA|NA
TGTGCCAGCAGTGATACCGGGTTTGGGACTCCCCCCTACAATGAGCAGTTCTTC
CASSDTGFGTPPYNEQFF
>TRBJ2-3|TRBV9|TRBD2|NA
TGTGCCAGCAGCGTAGATCCTAGCGGGACTAGCACAGATACGCAGTATTTT
CASSVDPSGTSTDTQYF
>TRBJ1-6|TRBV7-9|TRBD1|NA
TGTGCCAGCAGCTTAGTTCGGGGCCGACAGGGCGTTCCCCTCCACTTT
CASSLVRGRQGVPLHF
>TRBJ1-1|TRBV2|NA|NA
TGTGCCAGCAGTGAAGTGGAGGGCACTGAAGCTTTCTTT
CASSEVEGTEAFF
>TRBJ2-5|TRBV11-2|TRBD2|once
TGTGCCAGCACCCCTCCCGGGGGGATGGGAGAGACCCAGTACTTC
CASTPPGGMGETQYF
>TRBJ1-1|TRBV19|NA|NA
TGTGCCAGTAGTCTCTACGGGAGTTCTGAAGCTTTCTTT
CASSLYGSSEAFF
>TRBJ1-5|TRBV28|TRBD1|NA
TGTGCCAGCAGCCCAAGGGGGACAGGCCGCAATCAGCCCCAGCATTTT
CASSPRGTGRNQPQHF
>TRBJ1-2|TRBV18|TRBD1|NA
TGTGCCAGCTCACCGGGGACAGGCGGCTACACCTTC
CASSPGTGGYTF
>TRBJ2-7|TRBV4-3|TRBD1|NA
TGCGCCAGCAGCCAATTGACAGGGGGCGTCTACGAGCAGTATTTC
CASSQLTGGVYEQYF
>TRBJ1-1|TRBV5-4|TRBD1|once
TGTGCCAGCAGCCCGGGACAGGGGGTAACTGAAGCTTTCTTT
CASSPGQGVTEAFF
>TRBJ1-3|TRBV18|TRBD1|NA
TGTGCCAGCTCAAACCCCGACAGGGACAGCTCTGGAAACACCATATATTTT
CASSNPDRDSSGNTIYF
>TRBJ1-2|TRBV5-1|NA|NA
TGCGCCAGCAGCACGGCCGGGACATCGCCTATAAGGGGTGGCTACACCTTC
CASSTAGTSPIRGGYTF
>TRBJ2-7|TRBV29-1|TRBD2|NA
TGCAGCGTTGGACCAAGCGGGGACTACGAGCAGTACTTC
CSVGPSGDYEQYF
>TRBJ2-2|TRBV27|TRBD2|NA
TGTGCCAGCAGTCCCTGGACTAGCGGCACTTCCACCGGGGAGCTGTTTTTT
CASSPWTSGTSTGELFF
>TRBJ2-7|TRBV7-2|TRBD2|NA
TGTGCCAGCAGCTTGGTAGCGGGGGCGTCATGGGAGCAGTACTTC
CASSLVAGASWEQYF
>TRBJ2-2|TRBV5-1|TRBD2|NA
TGCGCCAGCACCGCGACTAGCGGGGACCGCCGTGGGGTCGGGGAGCTGTTTTTT
CASTATSGDRRGVGELFF
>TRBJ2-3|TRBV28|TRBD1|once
TGTGCCAGCAAGACAGGGGCCTTCACAGATACGCAGTATTTT
CASKTGAFTDTQYF
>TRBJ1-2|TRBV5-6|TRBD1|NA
TGTGCCAGCCTCGGACAGGGGGCATACGGCTACACCTTC
CASLGQGAYGYTF
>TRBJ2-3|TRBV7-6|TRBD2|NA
TGTGCCAGCAGCTCCCTGGGGGGTACCTGGACTAGCCAAGATACGCAGTATTTT
CASSSLGGTWTSQDTQYF
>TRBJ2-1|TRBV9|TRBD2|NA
TGTGCCAGCAGCGCCCGACTAGCGGGAGGTGATGAGCAGTTCTTC
CASSARLAGGDEQFF
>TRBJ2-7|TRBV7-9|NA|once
TGTGCCAGCAGCCCTTATAGTGGCTCCGGAGCCGAGCAGTACTTC
CASSPYSGSGAEQYF
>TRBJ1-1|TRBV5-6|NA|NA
TGTGCCAGCAGCTTGACGGTGGGGGGGAGGGAGATGAACACTGAAGCTTTCTTT
CASSLTVGGREMNTEAFF
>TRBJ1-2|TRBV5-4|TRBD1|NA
TGTGCCAGCAGCTCATCCCCGGGACAGATCTATGGCTACACCTTC
CASSSSPGQIYGYTF
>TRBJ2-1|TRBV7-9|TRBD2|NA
TGTGCCAGCAGCTTTCTAAGCGGGGGAACCTACAATGAGCAGTTCTTC
CASSFLSGGTYNEQFF
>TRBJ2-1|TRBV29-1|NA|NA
TGCAGCGTTGACACGGCAGGGGTTCCCTACAATGAGCAGTTCTTC
CSVDTAGVPYNEQFF
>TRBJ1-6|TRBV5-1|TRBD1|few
TGCGCCAGCAGCCGGGACAGGGCTAATTCACCCCTCCACTTT
CASSRDRANSPLHF
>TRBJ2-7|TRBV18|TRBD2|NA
TGTGCCAGCTCCCTCGGGACTAGCGCGAGCTCCTACGAGCAGTACTTC
CASSLGTSASSYEQYF
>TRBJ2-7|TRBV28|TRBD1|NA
TGTGCCAGCAGCCTCCCGGGACAGAACTACGAGCAGTACTTC
CASSLPGQNYEQYF
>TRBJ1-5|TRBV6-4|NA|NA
TGTGCCAGCAGTTACAGTCATCAGCCCCAGCATTTT
CASSYSHQPQHF
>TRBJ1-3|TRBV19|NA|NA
TGTGCCAGTATACAGTCCTCTGGAAACACCATATATTTT
CASIQSSGNTIYF
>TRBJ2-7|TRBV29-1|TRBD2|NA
TGCAGCGGTGAAGACGGGCTAGCGGGGTTCTACGAGCAGTACTTC
CSGEDGLAGFYEQYF
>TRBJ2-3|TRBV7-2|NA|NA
TGTGCCAGCAGCTTAGGGGGGGTAGCAGATACGCAGTATTTT
CASSLGGVADTQYF
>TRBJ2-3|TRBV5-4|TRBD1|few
TGTGCCAGCAGCTCTACAGGGGTAAGGTCAGGCACAGATACGCAGTATTTT
CASSSTGVRSGTDTQYF
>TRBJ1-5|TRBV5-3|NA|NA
TGTGCCAGAAGCTTGGAATCTTATAGCAATCAGCCCCAGCATTTT
CARSLESYSNQPQHF
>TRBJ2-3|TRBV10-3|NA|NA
TGTGCCAGTACTTGGGGGGTGGAGGCAGATACGCAGTATTTT
CASTWGVEADTQYF
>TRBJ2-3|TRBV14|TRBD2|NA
TGTGCCAGCAGCCAATCACGACTAGCGGGAGTTGTAGATACGCAGTATTTT
CASSQSRLAGVVDTQYF
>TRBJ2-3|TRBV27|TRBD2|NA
TGTGCCAGCAGTTTATGCCGTTGGGGACTAGCGGTCACAGATACGCAGTATTTT
CASSLCRWGLAVTDTQYF
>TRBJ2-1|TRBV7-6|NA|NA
TGTGCCAGCAGCTCAGGACGGAGGACTACAGACAATGAGCAGTTCTTC
CASSSGRRTTDNEQFF
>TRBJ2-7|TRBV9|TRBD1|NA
TGTGCCAGCAGCGCACGACAGGGAATGGCCGACGAGCAGTACTTC
CASSARQGMADEQYF
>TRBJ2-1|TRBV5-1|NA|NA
TGCGCCAGCAGCCCCCAGGACTGGAACAATGAGCAGTTCTTC
CASSPQDWNNEQFF
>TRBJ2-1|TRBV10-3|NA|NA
TGTGCCATCAGTGACACAGCGGAAGCCTACAATGAGCAGTTCTTC
CAISDTAEAYNEQFF
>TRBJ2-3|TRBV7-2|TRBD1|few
TGTGCCAGCAGCTTGGACAGGACAGATACGCAGTATTTT
CASSLDRTDTQYF
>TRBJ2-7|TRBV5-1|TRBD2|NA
TGCGCCAGCAGCTCCGGGACTAGCGGGAGATACGAGCAGTACTTC
CASSSGTSGRYEQYF
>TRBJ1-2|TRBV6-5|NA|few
TGTGCCAGCAGTCCCCTGGGGGGTAAGGGCTATGGCTACACCTTC
CASSPLGGKGYGYTF
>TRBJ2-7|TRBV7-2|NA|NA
TGTGCCAGCAGCTCACAGCCCTCAGCCCGTGGGTACTTC
CASSSQPSARGYF